The present TCR beta chain was sequenced within a study of response to subunit inactivated influenza vaccine. Regarding this clonotype: Its target is not known.

TCRdb re-called the RT-PCR reads through MiXCR, storing one row per CDR3 protein. The sample includes roughly 700,000 distinct CDR3 sequences, 15% to 19% seen only once; the top ten take about 9.9%. Study-wide results and caveats: Authors suggested that a seasonal influenza vaccination recruits few new T cells each time.

Unmatched junction bases numbered 7, after V lost 4 bases and J lost 6 bases. Germline V gives CDR1 LGHNA, CDR2 YNFKEQ. This CDR3 contains 14 residues. This receptor was identified in a man aged 50 or older who received an inactivated influenza vaccine. The chain carries TRBV4-2 and TRBJ1-1, with 8 bases lining up with TRBD1. This sample comprised PBMCs from blood, obtained 12 days after vaccination. The CDR3: CASSPRQGIPEAFF. The CDR3 DNA follows: TGTGCCAGCAGCCCACGACAGGGGATCCCTGAAGCTTTCTTT.